This T cell receptor (beta chain) originates from a study of T cells in Graves' hyperthyroidism and ophthalmopathy. V shed 3 bases and J shed 0 bases, with 13 bases lying between them. Germline V gene lookup returns CDR1 ENHRY and CDR2 SYGVKD. The CDR3 is 16 amino acids. The TCR beta CDR3 regions underwent amplification using RNA transcripts as the source. The HTBI primer set was used in a first-round RT-PCR of the TCR CDR3. Via MiXCR, TCRdb re-called the multiplex PCR reads, giving one row per CDR3 protein. Counted here are approximately 640,000 distinct CDR3 sequences, about 45% occurring once; the ten biggest clones make up approximately 6.8%.

Sample: peripheral blood or thyroid tissue (not recorded which). The source of this sequence is an adult man with Graves' disease, either hyperthyroidism or ophthalmopathy (not recorded which). The rearrangement links TRBV10-3 to TRBJ2-3, with D perhaps matching TRBD1 or TRBD2 (5 bases each). The CDR3 DNA is TGTGCCATCAGTGAAGGTCAGGGCGGGAGCACAGATACGCAGTATTTT. Amino acids: CAISEGQGGSTDTQYF.